This T cell receptor (beta chain) is from a study of identifying expanded T cells in peripheral blood. Study-level findings and limits: Clone count variance between approximately two-week samples rose with total template count.

Repertoires were generated with immunoSEQ multiplex PCR, while TCRdb's copy carries only in-frame clones and drops some. Among about 110,000 clones listed, 80% to 90% were seen once. During the collection period, no donor immune events like infections were recorded. Comment on this clone: Its matching antigen is unknown.

From germline, CDR1 is MNHNY and CDR2 SVGAGI (reference sequence). CDR3 size: 15 residues. V shed 6 bases and J 9 bases; nucleotides not matched to a gene: 12. V and J are TRBV6-6 and TRBJ2-1, with 9 bases matching TRBD1. The clonotype originates from a person aged 18 to 70 in good health. The sequencing input was blood. The CDR3 protein is CASRPQGAHTIEQFF. The CDR3 DNA sequence: TGTGCCAGCAGACCACAGGGGGCGCATACCATTGAGCAGTTCTTC.